The 30 T cell receptor beta chains below were found in one sample sequenced in a study of immune characterization of retroperitoneal liposarcoma. TCRdb re-called the PCR reads with MiXCR, one entry per CDR3 protein. The data hold about 10,000 distinct CDR3 sequences, with about 30% observed a single time. What was sequenced was tumor tissue. The source is a female donor with retroperitoneal liposarcoma.

CDR3 sequence: CASSVGGRRNEQFF. The DNA of the CDR3 is TGTGCCAGCAGCGTTGGAGGCCGTCGCAACGAGCAGTTCTTC. The V and J genes are TRBV7-9 and TRBJ2-1; possible D gene TRBD2, 5 bases. Germline V gene data show CDR1 as SEHNR and CDR2 as FQNEAQ (reference sequence). The CDR3 consists of 14 residues. Trimming cost V 5 bases and J 10 bases, with 18 bases left between them.

The CDR3 DNA reads TGCGCCAGCAGCCGAGGGCCGGGACAGGGGAACTATGGCTACACCTTC. Protein: CASSRGPGQGNYGYTF. The chain links TRBV5-1 to TRBJ1-2; 10 positions agree with TRBD1. Germline CDR1 and CDR2: SGHRS and YFSETQ. Trimming cost V 4 bases and J 2 bases; bases outside gene matches: 8. The CDR3 extends over 16 amino acids.

The chain links TRBV6-1 to TRBJ1-1, with D maybe TRBD1 (6 bases). The CDR3 sequence is 15 residues long. Germline CDR1 is MNHNS and CDR2 is SASEGT. V lost 5 bases and J lost 0, with 13 bases in between. The CDR3 DNA follows: TGTGCCAGCAGTTGGGATACAGGGATGAACACTGAAGCTTTCTTT. Translated, it gives CASSWDTGMNTEAFF.

Only a few counts were recorded for this clonotype. The V and J genes are TRBV6-8 and TRBJ2-1, with TRBD2 matching over 11 bases. Near its end, the DNA agrees better with TRBJ2-5, so the J call may be wrong. The CDR3 length is 15 residues. Germline V lookup: CDR1 MNHGY, CDR2 SAAAGT. The CDR3 loop reads CASSRGLAVQETQYF. The CDR3 DNA reads TGTGCCAGCAGCCGGGGACTAGCGGTCCAAGAGACCCAGTACTTC.

This clonotype has a count of ten or more. The chain links TRBV27 to TRBJ2-1; unclear D gene. The DNA end is a closer match to TRBJ2-5, so the J assignment may be wrong. This CDR3 comprises 14 residues. Germline-derived CDR1 and CDR2 are MNHEY and SMNVEV (reference sequence). The CDR3 spells CASSLSYREETQYF. Written as DNA, the CDR3 is TGTGCCAGCAGTTTATCGTACAGAGAAGAGACCCAGTACTTC.

This clonotype was observed at least ten times. The chain links TRBV6-1 to TRBJ2-2; D call uncertain. Germline V gene lookup returns CDR1 MNHNS and CDR2 SASEGT. This CDR3 has 14 residues. V lost 3 bases and J lost 2, with 7 bases in between. The CDR3 reads CASSEVQNTGELFF. The CDR3 coding sequence is TGTGCCAGCAGTGAGGTACAAAACACCGGGGAGCTGTTTTTT.

The rearrangement links TRBV27 to TRBJ2-3; D is undetermined. Germline V lookup: CDR1 MNHEY, CDR2 SMNVEV (reference sequence). Trimming removed 5 bases at V and 8 bases at J, with 11 bases between. The CDR3 covers 12 residues. The CDR3 loop reads CASSPSGVTQYF. The CDR3 region has the DNA TGTGCCAGCAGTCCCTCTGGGGTTACGCAGTATTTT.

The chain links TRBV6-1 to TRBJ2-1; 10 bases are a match to TRBD1. In germline, CDR1 is MNHNS, CDR2 SASEGT. The CDR3 has 16 amino acids. The V and J ends lost 3 bases and 13 bases, in that order; junction bases with no gene match: 15. The CDR3 loop is CASSEGQGRLEETQFF. The CDR3, as DNA: TGTGCCAGCAGTGAGGGACAGGGGAGGTTGGAAGAGACCCAGTTCTTC.

By sample share, this clonotype is medium-sized. This sequence joins TRBV7-2 and TRBJ2-5, with TRBD2 matching over 8 bases. V trimming: 3 bases; J trimming: 3 bases; junction bases outside the gene matches: 3. Germline-derived CDR1 and CDR2 are SGHTA and FQGNSA. The CDR3 is 14 amino acids. CDR3 protein: CASSLGTRKETQYF. In nucleotides, the CDR3 is TGTGCCAGCAGCTTGGGGACTAGGAAAGAGACCCAGTACTTC.

The sample holds a few counts of this clonotype. The rearrangement links TRBV7-6 to TRBJ2-1; D ambiguous. CDR3 size: 12 residues. The V gene's germline CDR1 is SGHVS and CDR2 FNYEAQ. V was shortened by 4 bases and J by 10 bases, with 11 bases between the two germline ends. CDR3 amino acids: CASSSHLAEQFF. The CDR3 bases are TGTGCCAGCAGCTCGCACCTGGCGGAGCAGTTCTTC.

Relative to its sample, this clonotype is medium-sized. The chain combines TRBV6-1 with TRBJ2-1, with TRBD2 matching over 8 bases. J lost 15 bases, V lost 6 bases, and 16 bases had no gene match. This CDR3 is built from 14 residues. Germline-derived CDR1 and CDR2 are MNHNS and SASEGT. The CDR3 spells CASSQRAGVVGRFF. The CDR3 DNA reads as TGTGCCAGCAGCCAGAGAGCGGGAGTCGTGGGTCGGTTCTTC.

In its sample, this clonotype ranks as medium-sized (0.01 to 0.1%). The chain has TRBV7-2 and TRBJ2-5, with D hard to call. Germline V gene lookup returns CDR1 SGHTA and CDR2 FQGNSA. Trimming pared 1 base from V and 4 bases from J, leaving 4 bases between. The CDR3 sequence is 12 residues long. CDR3 protein: CASSLGAETQYF. The CDR3 DNA reads TGTGCCAGCAGCTTAGGAGCAGAGACCCAGTACTTC.

This clonotype was recorded many times. The chain combines TRBV7-2 with TRBJ2-1, with a possible D match to TRBD2 (6 bases). CDR1 is SGHTA, CDR2 FQGNSA, per germline. V was pared by 3 bases and J by 0 bases, with 12 bases between. This CDR3 has 16 amino acids. CDR3 bases: TGTGCCAGCAGCTTGGAGGGCCTGAGCTCCTACAATGAGCAGTTCTTC. Its protein product is CASSLEGLSSYNEQFF.

On this clonotype: It is likely a read error, because the conserved phenylalanine at the end of the CDR3 is missing. It is unclear where the CDR3 begins or ends on the DNA, so no DNA is shown, and the CDR3 is as TCRdb lists it. The V gene is TRBV6-1, the J gene TRBJ2-5. Inclusive of both ends, the CDR3 amounts to 11 amino acids. Per germline, CDR1 MNHNS and CDR2 SASEGT. The CDR3 protein is CASSELVSSTS.

In regard to this clonotype: Without the conserved terminal phenylalanine or tryptophan, this CDR3 likely stems from a read error. V is TRBV12-3 or TRBV12-4 and J is TRBJ2-1; 8 bases are a match to TRBD1. The J call may be mistaken, given a closer DNA end match to TRBJ2-5. CDR3 size: 16 residues. This CDR3 reads CASSSPGTGLSETQYC. The DNA of the CDR3 is TGTGCCAGCAGTTCGCCAGGGACAGGTCTTTCAGAGACCCAGTACTGC.

Turning to this clonotype: A read error may be the cause here, since a much bigger clone is one base away. The chain has TRBV6-1 and TRBJ2-1; maybe TRBD2 (7 bases). The CDR3 extends over 13 amino acids. V gave up 6 bases and J gave up 13 bases, with 19 bases separating them. Per the germline V gene, CDR1 is MNHNS and CDR2 is SASEGT. The CDR3 protein is CASSPRGGETQFF. As DNA, the CDR3 is TGTGCCAGCAGCCCCCGAGGGGGGGAGACCCAGTTCTTC.

In its sample, this clonotype is medium-sized. This chain uses TRBV6-1 with TRBJ2-5; the D is unclear. This CDR3 comprises 12 residues. V lost 4 bases and J 6 bases, leaving 9 bases between the germline ends. Germline loops: CDR1 MNHNS, CDR2 SASEGT. The CDR3 DNA follows: TGTGCCAGCAGTGCCTCAGCCAAGACCCAGTACTTC. It encodes CASSASAKTQYF.

This clonotype has only a few counts. The CDR3 is CASSFGARLVWHNEQFF. CDR3 DNA: TGCGCCAGCAGCTTCGGGGCGCGGCTAGTGTGGCACAATGAGCAGTTCTTC. This chain uses TRBV5-1 with TRBJ2-1, with D perhaps given as TRBD1 or TRBD2 (5 bases each). This CDR3 is 17 amino acids long. The germline CDR1 and CDR2 sequences are SGHRS and YFSETQ. Trimming removed 2 bases from V and 5 bases from J, with 20 bases in between. Complete variable domain (other parts from reference TRBV5-1 and TRBJ2-1): KAGVTQTPRYLIKTRGQQVTLSCSPISGHRSVSWYQQTPGQGLQFLFEYFSETQRNKGNFPGRFSGRQFSNSRSEMNVSTLELGDSALYLCASSFGARLVWHNEQFFGPGTRLTVL.

The rearrangement links TRBV6-1 to TRBJ1-1, with 7 bases fitting TRBD1. V lost 4 bases and J lost 4; bases outside the gene matches: 9. Germline CDR1 reads MNHNS; CDR2 reads SASEGT. The CDR3 extends over 15 amino acids. This CDR3 reads CASSAGRGASTEAFF. For the CDR3, the DNA is TGTGCCAGCAGTGCGGGCAGGGGGGCGAGCACTGAAGCTTTCTTT.

This clonotype was seen a few times. This chain joins TRBV27 and TRBJ2-1; D call uncertain. The germline V gene encodes CDR1 MNHEY and CDR2 SMNVEV (reference sequence). With 1 base removed from V and 3 bases from J, the gap between germline ends came to 7 bases. This CDR3 has 14 amino acids. CDR3: CASSLFLDYNEQFF. CDR3 DNA sequence: TGTGCCAGCAGTTTATTCCTGGACTACAATGAGCAGTTCTTC.

This clonotype is termed medium-sized. J is TRBJ2-3 and V is TRBV6-1; perhaps TRBD2 as D (6 bases). V lost 6 bases and J lost 0, with 13 bases in between. Germline CDR1 and CDR2: MNHNS and SASEGT. The CDR3 is 15 amino acids. In DNA form, the CDR3 reads TGTGCCAGCAGCGGCGGGATCCACAGCACAGATACGCAGTATTTT. This encodes CASSGGIHSTDTQYF.

This chain joins TRBV24-1 and TRBJ2-1; D gene ambiguous. Judging by the DNA end, TRBJ2-5 fits better; the J call may be wrong. The CDR3 has 15 residues. From germline, CDR1 is KGHDR and CDR2 SFDVKD. The CDR3, as DNA: TGTGCCACCAGTGACCTCGACCCCATCGGGGAGACCCAGTACTTC. It specifies CATSDLDPIGETQYF.

This clonotype was seen a handful of times. The chain has TRBV25-1 and TRBJ2-1, with 7 positions matching TRBD2. The CDR3 totals 17 residues. The germline gives CDR1 MGHDK, CDR2 SYGVNS. V lost 3 bases and J lost 4; bases outside the gene matches: 12. The CDR3 sequence: CASSDPYGYGGYNEQFF. For the CDR3, the DNA is TGTGCCAGCAGTGACCCCTACGGTTACGGGGGGTACAATGAGCAGTTCTTC.

The chain couples TRBV11-3 to TRBJ2-4, with 9 positions matching TRBD2. V was clipped by 1 base and J by 13 bases; unmatched bases: 11. CDR3 length: 15 amino acids. Germline values: CDR1 SGHNT, CDR2 YENEEA. The CDR3 spells CASSLVSLAGSSQYF. CDR3 DNA: TGTGCCAGCAGCTTAGTATCCCTAGCGGGAAGCTCGCAGTACTTC.

This clonotype occurred many times. This chain uses TRBV12-3 or TRBV12-4 with TRBJ2-1; 9 bases are a match to TRBD2. The DNA end is a closer match to TRBJ2-7, so the J assignment may be wrong. CDR3 length equals 14 residues. The CDR3 DNA is TGTGCCAGCAGTCGGACTAGCGCGGACTACGAGCAGTACTTC. This translates into CASSRTSADYEQYF.

The chain couples TRBV11-3 to TRBJ1-2; 9 bases line up with TRBD1. Germline lookup yields CDR1 SGHNT and CDR2 YENEEA. CDR3 length equals 16 residues. After removal of 5 bases from V and 4 bases from J, the junction contained 11 bases not matched to a gene. The CDR3: CASSPTPGQGPYGYTF. The CDR3 DNA sequence: TGTGCCAGCAGCCCTACACCGGGACAGGGTCCCTATGGCTACACCTTC.

This clonotype was recorded many times. This rearrangement joins TRBV6-1 to TRBJ2-1, with 9 positions matching TRBD1. Judging by the DNA end, TRBJ2-7 fits better; the J call may be wrong. Germline V CDR1 and CDR2: MNHNS, SASEGT. The CDR3 has 14 residues. Written as DNA, the CDR3 is TGTGCCAGCAGTGTAAGGGACAGGGTCTACGAGCAGTACTTC. Its translation is CASSVRDRVYEQYF.

Many counts were recorded for this clonotype. This sequence joins TRBV12-3 or TRBV12-4 and TRBJ2-1, with TRBD2 matching 10 bases. J lost 0 bases, V lost 6 bases, and 5 bases had no gene match. The CDR3 loop spans 16 amino acids. The CDR3 spells CASSRTSGSSYNEQFF. CDR3 in DNA: TGTGCCAGCAGCCGGACTAGCGGAAGCTCCTACAATGAGCAGTTCTTC.

This chain connects TRBV6-1 to TRBJ2-2; D possibly corresponds to TRBD2 (7 bases). Per germline, CDR1 MNHNS and CDR2 SASEGT. Trimming removed 10 bases from V and 5 bases from J, with 20 bases in between. The CDR3 extends over 15 amino acids. The CDR3 loop is CATIGGGAYTGELFF. In DNA, the CDR3 is TGTGCCACTATAGGGGGAGGGGCCTATACCGGGGAGCTGTTTTTT.

This clonotype was seen ten or more times. The chain has TRBV6-1 and TRBJ2-2; no reliable D call. The germline V gene encodes CDR1 MNHNS and CDR2 SASEGT. The CDR3 totals 14 residues. V dropped 5 bases and J dropped 4 bases, with 11 bases sitting between them. CDR3 nucleotides: TGTGCCAGCAGTTATACCGCGTCCACCGGGGAGCTGTTTTTT. Translation gives CASSYTASTGELFF.